These 25 T cell receptor beta chains share one sample of origin, sequenced in a study of CD8+ T cells in alopecia areata. In each case, RNA was isolated and then reverse transcribed into cDNA as the sequencing template. Assay used: immunoSEQ multiplex PCR; TCRdb lists only in-frame clones, some missing. Of 200,000 to 250,000 clones in the sample, around three fifths were seen once. Source: CD4+ T cells sorted from blood, taken at week 0. The receptor set was obtained from a human donor with alopecia areata.

This clone was observed once. This rearrangement joins TRBV29-1 to TRBJ2-7; 11 bases are a match to TRBD1. Germline CDR1 is SQVTM and CDR2 is ANQGSEA. This CDR3 spans 14 amino acids. V dropped 6 bases and J dropped 6; count of bases not matched to a gene: 10. The CDR3 is CSVERTGGPLEQYF. The CDR3 coding sequence is TGCAGCGTAGAGAGGACAGGGGGCCCTCTCGAGCAGTACTTC.

The chain recombines TRBV4-2 with TRBJ2-5, with a possible D match to TRBD2 (7 bases). From germline, CDR1 is LGHNA and CDR2 YNFKEQ. CDR3 length: 16 amino acids. Trimming left V 4 bases short and J 5 bases short, with 20 bases between. The chain's CDR3 is CASSPYERGGGETQYF. CDR3 coding DNA: TGTGCCAGCAGCCCCTACGAGCGGGGAGGGGGGGAGACCCAGTACTTC.

This clone was recorded at least ten times. The chain has TRBV7-3 and TRBJ2-3, with D maybe TRBD1 (5 bases). The CDR3 consists of 12 residues. Germline V lookup: CDR1 SGHTA, CDR2 FQGTGA. V was pared by 3 bases and J by 6 bases, with 7 bases between. This chain's CDR3 is CASSFDSDTQYF. CDR3 sequence (DNA): TGTGCCAGCAGCTTTGACAGCGATACGCAGTATTTT. The complete variable domain, with remaining parts taken from reference TRBV7-3 and TRBJ2-3, reads GAGVSQTPSNKVTEKGKYVELRCDPISGHTALYWYRQSLGQGPEFLIYFQGTGAADDSGLPNDRFFAVRPEGSVSTLKIQRTERGDSAVYLCASSFDSDTQYFGPGTRLTVL.

This chain uses TRBV20-1 with TRBJ2-5; no reliable D call. The CDR3 length is 11 residues. V was shortened by 6 bases and J by 6 bases, with 11 bases between the two germline ends. Germline-derived CDR1 and CDR2 are DFQATT and SNEGSKA (reference sequence). The CDR3 sequence is CSARNPKTQYF. Written as DNA, the CDR3 is TGCAGTGCCAGGAACCCAAAGACCCAGTACTTC.

The chain uses TRBV7-9 and TRBJ1-2; D possibly corresponds to TRBD1 (6 bases). The germline gives CDR1 SEHNR, CDR2 FQNEAQ (reference sequence). Deletions cut 5 bases from V and 6 bases from J, with 10 bases between. The CDR3 is 12 amino acids. CDR3 in amino acids: CASSIGQNGYTF. The CDR3 DNA follows: TGTGCCAGCAGCATTGGACAGAATGGCTACACCTTC.

This clone occurred once. This CDR3 is CASEGYNEQFF. As DNA, the CDR3 is TGTGCCAGCGAGGGGTACAATGAGCAGTTCTTC. This chain connects TRBV6-5 to TRBJ2-1; D could derive from TRBD1 or TRBD2 (5 bases each). This CDR3 is 11 amino acids long. V lost 8 bases to trimming and J lost 4 bases, with 6 bases between them. Germline loops: CDR1 MNHEY, CDR2 SVGAGI.

The chain joins TRBV29-1 to TRBJ2-1; weak D call: TRBD1 (6 bases). The V gene's germline CDR1 is SQVTM and CDR2 ANQGSEA. Trimming shortened V by 6 bases and J by 5 bases, and 8 bases separated the two germline ends. CDR3 size: 11 residues. The CDR3 coding sequence is TGCAGCGTGGACAGCAACAATGAGCAGTTCTTC. The encoded protein is CSVDSNNEQFF.

This clone has only a few counts. The chain combines TRBV4-1 with TRBJ2-7; 10 bases align to TRBD1. In germline, CDR1 is MGHRA, CDR2 YSYEKL. V gave up 4 bases and J gave up 3 bases; unmatched junction bases: 6. The CDR3 length is 15 residues. The CDR3 coding sequence is TGCGCCAGCAGCCCGATGGGGACAGGGGTCTACGAGCAGTACTTC. Its translation: CASSPMGTGVYEQYF.

This sequence joins TRBV9 and TRBJ2-1; D remains ambiguous. CDR3 length: 17 residues. Trimming pared 5 bases from V and 0 bases from J, leaving 18 bases between. CDR1 SGDLS and CDR2 YYNGEE come from the germline V gene. DNA of the CDR3: TGTGCCAGCAGTCCCTTAGACCCTACGAGCTCCTACAATGAGCAGTTCTTC. Its translation: CASSPLDPTSSYNEQFF.

The chain uses TRBV7-9 and TRBJ1-2, with TRBD1 matching 7 bases. Germline values: CDR1 SEHNR, CDR2 FQNEAQ (reference sequence). With V trimmed by 4 bases and J by 8 bases, 10 bases remained unmatched. The CDR3 runs 14 residues. The CDR3: CASSYSQGGAGYTF. CDR3 nucleotide sequence: TGTGCCAGCAGCTACAGCCAGGGGGGAGCCGGCTACACCTTC.

This clone was detected only a few times. The chain recombines TRBV23-1 with TRBJ1-2; D gene unclear. TRBV23-1 is placed among ORFs of uncertain function. V lost 6 bases to trimming and J lost 3 bases, with 17 bases between them. CDR3 length: 15 amino acids. CDR3 amino acids: CASSPWQVEHYGYTF. The CDR3 region has the DNA TGCGCCAGCAGCCCCTGGCAGGTTGAACACTATGGCTACACCTTC.

This clone has just a few counts. The chain has TRBV6-5 and TRBJ2-6; a possible D gene is TRBD1 (6 bases). Looked up from germline, CDR1 is MNHEY and CDR2 is SVGAGI. V gave up 6 bases and J gave up 1 base, with 7 bases separating them. The CDR3 extends over 14 amino acids. The CDR3 region has the DNA TGTGCCAGCAGGGGGGCTTCTGGGGCCAACGTCCTGACTTTC. Its translation is CASRGASGANVLTF.

This clone was seen more than once but under ten times. V is TRBV25-1 and J is TRBJ2-7; TRBD1 agrees at 8 bases. The CDR3 consists of 13 residues. Germline V gene sequence: CDR1 MGHDK, CDR2 SYGVNS. Trimming cost V 3 bases and J 6 bases; bases outside gene matches: 4. The CDR3 spells CASSDRGRGEQYF. The CDR3 nucleotides read TGTGCCAGCAGTGACAGGGGGCGCGGCGAGCAGTACTTC.

The chain joins TRBV4-1 to TRBJ2-2, with 9 bases lining up with TRBD2. The junction had 4 bases not matched to a gene; V was cut back by 6 bases and J by 2 bases. This CDR3 is 15 amino acids long. Germline V CDR1 and CDR2: MGHRA, YSYEKL. The DNA for the CDR3 is TGCGCCAGCAGTGGCGGGAGGGCCAACACCGGGGAGCTGTTTTTT. It is translated as CASSGGRANTGELFF.

This clone occurred a few times. The chain joins TRBV7-6 to TRBJ1-5; D is unclear. CDR3 size: 12 residues. Germline lookup yields CDR1 SGHVS and CDR2 FNYEAQ. V was trimmed by 8 bases and J by 9 bases, leaving 14 bases between them. The CDR3 is CASGHPKGPQHF. The CDR3 bases are TGTGCCAGCGGCCACCCCAAGGGGCCCCAGCATTTT. The variable domain in full, with the rest retrieved from reference TRBV7-6 and TRBJ1-5, is GAGVSQSPRYKVTKRGQDVALRCDPISGHVSLYWYRQALGQGPEFLTYFNYEAQQDKSGLPNDRFSAERPEGSISTLTIQRTEQRDSAMYRCASGHPKGPQHFGDGTRLSIL.

The rearrangement joins TRBV5-1 to TRBJ2-3; D is ambiguous. V was shortened by 1 base and J by 3 bases, with 12 bases between the two germline ends. The CDR3 totals 15 residues. The germline V gene has CDR1 SGHRS and CDR2 YFSETQ. Here the CDR3 reads CASSLRVPETDTQYF. CDR3 in DNA: TGCGCCAGCAGCTTGCGGGTCCCGGAGACAGATACGCAGTATTTT.

This chain links TRBV19 with TRBJ1-5; weak D call: TRBD1 (6 bases). The CDR3 contains 14 residues. Germline lookup yields CDR1 LNHDA and CDR2 SQIVND (reference sequence). The germline V and J ends were trimmed by 7 bases and 4 bases, with 14 bases remaining between them. In nucleotides, the CDR3 is TGTGCCAGTACGAGGGACACAACAAATCAGCCCCAGCATTTT. This sequence encodes CASTRDTTNQPQHF.

This clone was recorded a few times. DNA of the CDR3: TGTGCCAGCAGCTCCAGACAGGGAACCTATGGCTACACCTTC. Residues: CASSSRQGTYGYTF. The rearrangement links TRBV5-6 to TRBJ1-2; 7 bases align to TRBD1. In germline, CDR1 is SGHDT, CDR2 YYEEEE. The junction had 6 bases not matched to a gene; V was cut back by 3 bases and J by 4 bases. The CDR3 spans 14 residues.

This sequence joins TRBV4-1 and TRBJ1-1; D is uncertain. CDR1 is MGHRA and CDR2 is YSYEKL in the germline V gene. The CDR3 totals 14 residues. The V gene lost 2 bases and the J gene lost 1 base, with 8 bases spanning the gap. CDR3 loop: CASSQLSRNTEAFF. The CDR3 DNA follows: TGCGCCAGCAGCCAACTGAGCAGGAACACTGAAGCTTTCTTT.

This clone was counted between two and nine times. The genes are TRBV7-2 and TRBJ2-6; D remains unclear. The V gene lost 3 bases and the J gene lost 0 bases, with 6 bases spanning the gap. Germline CDR1 reads SGHTA; CDR2 reads FQGNSA. This CDR3 comprises 15 residues. The DNA of the CDR3 is TGTGCCAGCAGCTTCGACACCTCTGGGGCCAACGTCCTGACTTTC. It encodes CASSFDTSGANVLTF.

The V call is TRBV29-1, the J call TRBJ2-1, with 10 positions matching TRBD1. The CDR3 totals 14 residues. Trimming at V came to 6 bases and at J to 7 bases, leaving 9 bases not matched to a gene. Looked up from germline, CDR1 is SQVTM and CDR2 is ANQGSEA. The CDR3 DNA reads TGCAGCGTGGCGGACAGGGGGTTAAGGAATGAGCAGTTCTTC. Translation gives CSVADRGLRNEQFF.

The genes are TRBV9 and TRBJ2-1; 10 positions match TRBD2. The trim removed 3 bases at V and 0 bases at J, leaving 9 bases unmatched. The CDR3 is 18 amino acids. Germline V CDR1 and CDR2: SGDLS, YYNGEE. The CDR3 DNA is TGTGCCAGCAGCGGAAGCGGGAGGGCCCTAAGCTCCTACAATGAGCAGTTCTTC. It encodes CASSGSGRALSSYNEQFF.

V usage is TRBV7-9 and J usage is TRBJ2-7; D is unresolved. The V end lost 2 bases, the J end lost 2 bases, and 13 bases lay between the germline ends. CDR1 and CDR2 from the germline V gene are SEHNR and FQNEAQ (reference sequence). The CDR3 covers 15 residues. The CDR3 DNA reads as TGTGCCAGCAGCTTACGACGGACGGAGACCTACGAGCAGTACTTC. This translates into CASSLRRTETYEQYF.

CDR3 nucleotides: TGTGCCATCAGTTCAAAGATGGGACTAGCGGGGGAGCAGTTCTTC. Translating gives CAISSKMGLAGEQFF. The J gene is TRBJ2-1, the V gene TRBV10-3, with 13 positions matching TRBD2. The CDR3 has 15 amino acids. Germline lookup yields CDR1 ENHRY and CDR2 SYGVKD. Trimming cost V 5 bases and J 10 bases; bases outside gene matches: 8.

The rearrangement joins TRBV4-2 to TRBJ2-3; D unresolved. Germline-derived CDR1 and CDR2 are LGHNA and YNFKEQ. Trimming stripped 0 bases from V and 4 bases from J, with 11 bases between. The CDR3 length is 15 residues. CDR3 loop: CASSQDFLEADTQYF. The CDR3, as DNA: TGTGCCAGCAGCCAAGACTTCCTCGAGGCAGATACGCAGTATTTT.